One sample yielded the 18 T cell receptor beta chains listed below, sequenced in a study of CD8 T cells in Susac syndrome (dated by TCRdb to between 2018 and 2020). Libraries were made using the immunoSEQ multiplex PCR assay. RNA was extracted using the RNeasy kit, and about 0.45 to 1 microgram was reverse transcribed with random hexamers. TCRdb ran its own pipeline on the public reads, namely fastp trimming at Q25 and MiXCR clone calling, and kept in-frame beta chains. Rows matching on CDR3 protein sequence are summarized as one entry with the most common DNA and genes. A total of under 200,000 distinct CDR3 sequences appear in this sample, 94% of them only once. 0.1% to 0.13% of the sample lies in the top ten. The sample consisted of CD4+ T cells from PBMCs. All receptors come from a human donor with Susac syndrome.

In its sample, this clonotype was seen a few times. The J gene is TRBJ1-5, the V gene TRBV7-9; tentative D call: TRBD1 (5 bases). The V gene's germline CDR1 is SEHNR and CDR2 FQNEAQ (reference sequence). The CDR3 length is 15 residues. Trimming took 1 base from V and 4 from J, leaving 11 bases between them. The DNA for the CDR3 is TGTGCCAGCAGCTTAGGGGACTTTCCTAATCAGCCCCAGCATTTT. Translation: CASSLGDFPNQPQHF.

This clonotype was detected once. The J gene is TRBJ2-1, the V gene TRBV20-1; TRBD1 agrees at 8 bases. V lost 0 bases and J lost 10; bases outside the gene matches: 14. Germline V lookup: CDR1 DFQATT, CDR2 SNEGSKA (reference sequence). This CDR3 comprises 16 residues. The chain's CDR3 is CSARDPTGVKTWEQFF. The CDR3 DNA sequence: TGCAGTGCTAGAGATCCGACAGGGGTAAAAACTTGGGAGCAGTTCTTC.

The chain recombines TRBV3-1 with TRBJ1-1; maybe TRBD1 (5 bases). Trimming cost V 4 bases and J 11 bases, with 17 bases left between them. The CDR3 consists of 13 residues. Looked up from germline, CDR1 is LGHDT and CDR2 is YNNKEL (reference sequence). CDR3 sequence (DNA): TGTGCCAGCAGCCCCAAGGGCTTGCGGGGGGCTTTCTTT. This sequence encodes CASSPKGLRGAFF. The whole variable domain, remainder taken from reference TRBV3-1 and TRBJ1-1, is DTAVSQTPKYLVTQMGNDKSIKCEQNLGHDTMYWYKQDSKKFLKIMFSYNNKELIINETVPNRFSPKSPDKAHLNLHINSLELGDSAVYFCASSPKGLRGAFFGQGTRLTVV.

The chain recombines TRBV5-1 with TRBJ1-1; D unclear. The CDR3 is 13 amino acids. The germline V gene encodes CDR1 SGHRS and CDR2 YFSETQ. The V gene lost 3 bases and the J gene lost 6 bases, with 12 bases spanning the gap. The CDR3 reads CASSSNQDAEAFF. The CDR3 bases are TGCGCCAGCAGCTCCAATCAGGACGCTGAAGCTTTCTTT. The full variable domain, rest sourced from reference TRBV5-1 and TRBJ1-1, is KAGVTQTPRYLIKTRGQQVTLSCSPISGHRSVSWYQQTPGQGLQFLFEYFSETQRNKGNFPGRFSGRQFSNSRSEMNVSTLELGDSALYLCASSSNQDAEAFFGQGTRLTVV.

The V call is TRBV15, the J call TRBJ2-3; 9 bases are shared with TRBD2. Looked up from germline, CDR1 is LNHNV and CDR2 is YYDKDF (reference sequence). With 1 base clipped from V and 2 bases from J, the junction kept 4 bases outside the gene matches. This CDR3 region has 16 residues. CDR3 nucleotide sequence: TGTGCCACCAGCAGAGGGGGCGGGGGGGTCACAGATACGCAGTATTTT. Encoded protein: CATSRGGGGVTDTQYF.

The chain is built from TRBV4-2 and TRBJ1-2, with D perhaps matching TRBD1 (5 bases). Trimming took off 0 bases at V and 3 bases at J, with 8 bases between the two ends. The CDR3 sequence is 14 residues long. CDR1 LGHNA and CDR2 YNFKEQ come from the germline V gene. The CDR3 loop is CASSQDRAYYGYTF. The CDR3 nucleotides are TGTGCCAGCAGCCAAGACAGGGCCTACTATGGCTACACCTTC.

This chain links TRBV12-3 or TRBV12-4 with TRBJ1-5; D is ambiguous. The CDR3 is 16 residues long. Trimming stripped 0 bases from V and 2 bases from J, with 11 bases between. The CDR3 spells CASSLAASAGNQPQHF. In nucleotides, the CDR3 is TGTGCCAGCAGTTTAGCGGCAAGTGCTGGCAATCAGCCCCAGCATTTT.

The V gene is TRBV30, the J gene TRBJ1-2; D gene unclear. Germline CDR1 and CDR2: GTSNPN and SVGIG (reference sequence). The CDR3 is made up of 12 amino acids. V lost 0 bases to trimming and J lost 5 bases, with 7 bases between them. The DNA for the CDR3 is TGTGCCTGGAGTGTTTTCTCATATGGCTACACCTTC. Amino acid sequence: CAWSVFSYGYTF.

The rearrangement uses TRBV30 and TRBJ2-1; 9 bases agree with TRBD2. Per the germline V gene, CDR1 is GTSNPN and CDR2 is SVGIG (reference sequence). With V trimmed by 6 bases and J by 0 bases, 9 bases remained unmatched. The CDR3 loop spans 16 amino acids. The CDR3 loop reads CACQPQAGGSYNEQFF. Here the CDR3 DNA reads TGTGCCTGCCAACCCCAAGCGGGGGGCTCCTACAATGAGCAGTTCTTC.

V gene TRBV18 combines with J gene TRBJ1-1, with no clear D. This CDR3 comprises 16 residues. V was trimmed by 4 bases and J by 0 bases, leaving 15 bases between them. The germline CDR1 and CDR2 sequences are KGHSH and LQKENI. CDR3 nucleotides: TGTGCCAGCTCACTCCACCCGGAAGCCATGAACACTGAAGCTTTCTTT. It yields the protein CASSLHPEAMNTEAFF.

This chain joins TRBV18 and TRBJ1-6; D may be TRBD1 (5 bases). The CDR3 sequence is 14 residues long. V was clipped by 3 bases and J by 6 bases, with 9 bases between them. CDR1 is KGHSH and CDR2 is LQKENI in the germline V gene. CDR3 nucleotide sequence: TGTGCCAGCTCACCCGGGGCCCTTAATTCACCCCTCCACTTT. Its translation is CASSPGALNSPLHF.

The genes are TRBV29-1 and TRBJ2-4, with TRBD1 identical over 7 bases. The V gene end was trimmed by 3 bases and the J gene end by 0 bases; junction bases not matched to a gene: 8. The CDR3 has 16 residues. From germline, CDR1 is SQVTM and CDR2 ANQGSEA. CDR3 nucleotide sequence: TGCAGCGTTGAGAGGGTGGCAGGGGGAGCCAAAAACATTCAGTACTTC. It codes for CSVERVAGGAKNIQYF.

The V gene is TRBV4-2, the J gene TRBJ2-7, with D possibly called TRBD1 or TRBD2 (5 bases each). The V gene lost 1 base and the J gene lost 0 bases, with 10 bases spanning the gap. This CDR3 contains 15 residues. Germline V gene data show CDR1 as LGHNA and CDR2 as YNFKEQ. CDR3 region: CASSQGLGDSYEQYF. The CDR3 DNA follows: TGTGCCAGCAGCCAAGGTCTGGGGGACTCCTACGAGCAGTACTTC.

The DNA of the CDR3 is TGTGTCGAGAGGGAGAACACTGAAGCTTTCTTT. Translated: CVERENTEAFF. The chain carries TRBV12-3 or TRBV12-4 and TRBJ1-1; D not certain. This CDR3 is built from 11 residues.

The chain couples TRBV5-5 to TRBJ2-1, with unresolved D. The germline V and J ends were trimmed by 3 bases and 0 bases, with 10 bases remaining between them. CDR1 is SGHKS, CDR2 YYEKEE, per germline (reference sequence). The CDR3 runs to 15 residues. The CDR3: CASSSATGSYNEQFF. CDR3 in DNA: TGTGCCAGCAGCTCGGCGACGGGCTCCTACAATGAGCAGTTCTTC.

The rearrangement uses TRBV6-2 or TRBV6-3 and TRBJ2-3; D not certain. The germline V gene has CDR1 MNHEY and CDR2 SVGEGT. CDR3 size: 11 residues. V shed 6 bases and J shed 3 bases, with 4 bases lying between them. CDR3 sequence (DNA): TGTGCCAGCAGACAGACAGATACGCAGTATTTT. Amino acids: CASRQTDTQYF.

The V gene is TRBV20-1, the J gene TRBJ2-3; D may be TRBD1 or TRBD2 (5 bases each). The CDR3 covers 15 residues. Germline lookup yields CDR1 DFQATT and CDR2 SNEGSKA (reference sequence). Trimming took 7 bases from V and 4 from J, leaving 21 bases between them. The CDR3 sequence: CSGGALAFRADTQYF. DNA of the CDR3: TGCAGTGGAGGGGCCCTAGCATTCCGGGCAGATACGCAGTATTTT.

The CDR3, as DNA: TGTGCCAGCAGCTTGACCCCAGGGATTTCTAGCACAGATACGCAGTATTTT. Its translation: CASSLTPGISSTDTQYF. The chain joins TRBV7-2 to TRBJ2-3; maybe TRBD1 (5 bases). V dropped 3 bases and J dropped 0 bases, with 16 bases sitting between them. CDR1 and CDR2 from the germline V gene are SGHTA and FQGNSA. The CDR3 sequence is 17 residues long.